One and the same sample provided the 11 T cell receptor beta chains below, sequenced in a study of T-cell memory formation after mild COVID-19. TCRdb called the 5' RACE reads again in MiXCR, with one record for every CDR3 protein. The sample records tens of thousands of distinct CDR3 sequences, about 7.3% being singletons. The sequencing input was PBMCs or a T cell subset sorted from them (not recorded which). These receptors all come from a young man who had mild COVID-19 (a few samples of this study predate the infection). Cell type and time point are not known.

This clonotype was picked up a small number of times. The rearrangement joins TRBV5-1 to TRBJ2-2, with 9 bases matching TRBD1. The CDR3 is made up of 17 amino acids. The junction had 6 bases not matched to a gene; V was cut back by 1 base and J by 2 bases. Germline V gene data show CDR1 as SGHRS and CDR2 as YFSETQ. CDR3 protein: CASSLRGTGINTGELFF. The CDR3 nucleotides read TGCGCCAGCAGCTTGCGCGGGACAGGGATTAACACCGGGGAGCTGTTTTTT. Variable domain in full (rest from reference TRBV5-1 and TRBJ2-2): KAGVTQTPRYLIKTRGQQVTLSCSPISGHRSVSWYQQTPGQGLQFLFEYFSETQRNKGNFPGRFSGRQFSNSRSEMNVSTLELGDSALYLCASSLRGTGINTGELFFGEGSRLTVL.

The V gene is TRBV5-1, the J gene TRBJ2-1; TRBD1 matches 9 bases. Germline V CDR1 and CDR2: SGHRS, YFSETQ. V shed 4 bases, J shed 7 bases, and the junction held 6 bases outside the gene matches. The CDR3 has 14 residues. CDR3 coding DNA: TGCGCCAGCAGCCGGACAGGGGCTTGGAATGAGCAGTTCTTC. Translated: CASSRTGAWNEQFF. The whole variable domain, filled in from reference TRBV5-1 and TRBJ2-1, reads KAGVTQTPRYLIKTRGQQVTLSCSPISGHRSVSWYQQTPGQGLQFLFEYFSETQRNKGNFPGRFSGRQFSNSRSEMNVSTLELGDSALYLCASSRTGAWNEQFFGPGTRLTVL.

This clonotype was detected a few times. The V gene is TRBV12-2, the J gene TRBJ2-7; the table names TRBD1, a call not compared with the DNA. TRBV12-2 is recorded as a pseudogene. The CDR3 has 16 residues. The CDR3 sequence is CASRLETGETPYEQYV. DNA for the CDR3: TGTGCAAGTCGCTTAGAGACAGGGGAAACCCCCTACGAGCAGTACGTC.

This clonotype was detected only a few times. V gene TRBV12-3 or TRBV12-4 combines with J gene TRBJ1-5; the D gene is possibly TRBD1 (6 bases). The CDR3 is made up of 15 amino acids. V shed 3 bases and J shed 2 bases, with 11 bases lying between them. CDR3 sequence reads: CASSFGRQGNQPQHF. Written as DNA, the CDR3 is TGTGCCAGCAGTTTTGGTCGACAGGGCAATCAGCCCCAGCATTTT.

The table lists this clonotype with a few counts. The chain joins TRBV3-1 to TRBJ2-3, with TRBD2 as a possible D gene (6 bases). The CDR3 length is 17 residues. The germline V and J ends were trimmed by 1 base and 2 bases, with 16 bases remaining between them. The germline V gene encodes CDR1 LGHDT and CDR2 YNNKEL (reference sequence). CDR3 in DNA: TGTGCCAGCAGCCAAGTTTCTATGGCGGGGTCCACAGATACGCAGTATTTT. Translation gives CASSQVSMAGSTDTQYF.

V usage is TRBV12-3 or TRBV12-4 and J usage is TRBJ1-1; a weak D match, TRBD1 (5 bases). The CDR3 extends over 15 amino acids. V was trimmed by 4 bases and J by 1 base, leaving 13 bases between them. CDR3 protein: CASSSRLGGNTEAFF. The DNA for the CDR3 is TGTGCCAGCAGTTCCCGATTGGGGGGGAACACTGAAGCTTTCTTT.

There are a few counts of this clonotype. This chain links TRBV4-3 with TRBJ2-1; maybe TRBD1 (6 bases). V shed 1 base and J shed 4 bases, with 11 bases lying between them. The CDR3 is 15 residues long. Germline CDR1 reads LGHNA; CDR2 reads YSLEER. CDR3 DNA sequence: TGCGCCAGCAGCCAAGGGACAGCCAGGTACAATGAGCAGTTCTTC. This codes for CASSQGTARYNEQFF.

In this sample, this clonotype turned up a few times. For the CDR3, the DNA is TGTGCCAGCTCACCAGCGGGGACAGGGACCTACGAGCAGTACTTC. It specifies CASSPAGTGTYEQYF. The V and J genes are TRBV18 and TRBJ2-7; 9 positions match TRBD1. The CDR3 sequence is 15 residues long. Germline V gene sequence: CDR1 KGHSH, CDR2 LQKENI. V shed 2 bases, J shed 2 bases, and the junction held 4 bases outside the gene matches.

A few counts support this clonotype. The chain couples TRBV6-1 to TRBJ2-3; D not certain. Trimming removed 3 bases from V and 1 base from J, with 11 bases in between. Looked up from germline, CDR1 is MNHNS and CDR2 is SASEGT. This CDR3 region has 15 residues. The CDR3 is CASSDPRLGTDTQYF. CDR3 coding DNA: TGTGCCAGCAGTGACCCCCGACTGGGCACAGATACGCAGTATTTT.

The genes are TRBV16 and TRBJ2-3; the match to TRBD1 covers 7 bases. Germline CDR1 reads KGHSY; CDR2 reads FQNENV. Trimming took 0 bases from V and 2 from J; bases not matched to a gene: 5. The length of the CDR3 is 16 residues. Here the CDR3 reads CASSQSIGGVTDTQYF. CDR3 nucleotides: TGTGCCAGCAGCCAATCCATAGGGGGCGTCACAGATACGCAGTATTTT. The full variable domain, in which reference TRBV16 and TRBJ2-3 provide the parts outside the CDR3, is GEEVAQTPKHLVRGEGQKAKLYCAPIKGHSYVFWYQQVLKNEFKFLISFQNENVFDETGMPKERFSAKCLPNSPCSLEIQATKLEDSAVYFCASSQSIGGVTDTQYFGPGTRLTVL.

The chain is built from TRBV9 and TRBJ1-1; no reliable D call. This CDR3 has 13 amino acids. The V end lost 7 bases, the J end lost 1 base, and 11 bases lay between the germline ends. The germline gives CDR1 SGDLS, CDR2 YYNGEE. The CDR3 region has the DNA TGTGCCAGCTCAGGCAACCAGAACACTGAAGCTTTCTTT. This sequence encodes CASSGNQNTEAFF.